This TCR beta chain was profiled in a study of shared clonotypes between healthy human individuals. Study results and limitations: Exclusively blood specimens were collected; tissue repertoires likely differ.

Notes on this clone: The antigen remains unidentified.

Sorted-subset replicate PCRs used around 200 ng of genomic DNA. This amount corresponded to approximately 30,000 T cell genomes. Sequencing was performed with immunoSEQ multiplex PCR; in TCRdb, only in-frame clones are kept and a portion is missing. This table holds some 1.5 million clones, 95% to 99% found once. The CDR3 extends over 14 amino acids. The junction had 5 bases not matched to a gene; V was cut back by 7 bases and J by 4 bases. CDR1 and CDR2 from the germline V gene are LNHDA and SQIVND (reference sequence). Negatively enriched CD4+ T cells were divided by CD45RA into naive and memory. The chain employs TRBV19 and TRBJ2-1; 9 bases are shared with TRBD2. The specimen was naive CD4+ T cells sorted from blood. As for subset: CD45RA+ positively selected. The TCR sequence derives from a man under 40 in good health. CDR3 sequence: CASKSSGVYNEQFF. The CDR3 coding sequence is TGTGCCAGTAAATCTAGCGGGGTGTACAATGAGCAGTTCTTC. Looking up the rest from reference TRBV19 and TRBJ2-1 gives the full variable domain: DGGITQSPKYLFRKEGQNVTLSCEQNLNHDAMYWYRQDPGQGLRLIYYSQIVNDFQKGDIAEGYSVSREKKESFPLTVTSAQKNPTAFYLCASKSSGVYNEQFFGPGTRLTVL.